This entry describes one T cell receptor beta chain. Germline V gene data show CDR1 as SGHTA and CDR2 as FQGTGA. Between the trimmed V and J ends, which lost 2 bases and 4 bases, there was a span of 14 bases. The CDR3 runs to 16 residues. Per the authors' pipeline: Scientists estimated how many nucleated cells there were by amplifying reference gene primers. Libraries were prepared by immunoSEQ multiplex PCR; TCRdb keeps only in-frame clonotypes and omits some of them. The V and J calls and clone size are taken from that table; D and trimming were inferred from the DNA. The repertoire includes around 110,000 clones, over 80% of them detected once, and 2% to 2.5% sits in the top ten. These data belong to a study of blood T cell repertoires in COVID-19. The wider study: Samples representing acute and convalescent COVID-19 were sourced from the United States, Italy and Spain. PBMCs, B-cell-depleted T cells, or T cells were the source of the cDNA or gDNA that made up the material.

The origin of this receptor is a man aged 25 to 45 with acute or convalescent COVID-19. The gene calls are TRBV7-3 and TRBJ2-2; D might be TRBD2 (6 bases). Sample: peripheral blood. The CDR3 region has the DNA TGTGCCAGCAGCTTATCCCAGGGAGGAGGCACCGGGGAGCTGTTTTTT. Translated, it gives CASSLSQGGGTGELFF.